A selection of T cell receptor beta chains follows, all from one sample in a study of CD4 T cells in relation to SARS-CoV-2 and coronaviruses. These receptors lack a known antigen. The method was immunoSEQ multiplex PCR; TCRdb's version includes in-frame clones alone and lacks a portion of them. Of about 35,000 clones listed, 77% are singletons. The material sequenced was memory CD4+ T cells from PBMCs, cultured in vitro. The receptors stem from an adult with COVID-19. The CDR3 runs from the conserved cysteine through the conserved F or W. D genes are given only for firm matches. Size is omitted from some rows. Given values are once, few, many or a class for expanded clones.

j_gene | abundance | d_gene | v_gene | CDR3aa | CDR3nt
TRBJ2-3 | - | TRBD2 | TRBV11-1 | CASSSGTSGPTDTQYF | TGTGCCAGCAGCTCCGGGACTAGCGGACCCACAGATACGCAGTATTTT
TRBJ2-5 | - | - | TRBV28 | CASSLYQETQYF | TGTGCCAGCAGTTTGTACCAAGAGACCCAGTACTTC
TRBJ2-1 | - | TRBD2 | TRBV6-5 | CASRYDSGRDTEQFF | TGTGCCAGCAGATACGATAGCGGGAGGGATACTGAGCAGTTCTTC
TRBJ2-7 | - | - | TRBV27 | CASGRTAYYEQYF | TGTGCCAGCGGAAGGACAGCCTATTACGAGCAGTACTTC
TRBJ2-1 | - | TRBD2 | TRBV2 | CASSEASSGIYNEQFF | TGTGCCAGCAGTGAAGCCTCTAGCGGGATATACAATGAGCAGTTCTTC
TRBJ2-1 | - | TRBD2 | TRBV24-1 | CATSDQSGRGYNEQFF | TGTGCCACCAGTGACCAAAGCGGGAGGGGTTACAATGAGCAGTTCTTC
TRBJ1-1 | - | - | TRBV6-2/TRBV6-3 | CASSDTGRGGGAFF | TGTGCCAGCAGTGATACAGGCCGCGGTGGGGGAGCTTTCTTT
TRBJ2-1 | - | - | TRBV7-7 | CASSLAAGSWDEQFF | TGTGCTAGCAGCTTAGCGGCGGGATCATGGGATGAGCAGTTCTTC
TRBJ2-5 | - | - | TRBV25-1 | CASSSLQRHGETQYF | TGTGCCAGCAGTTCCTTACAACGGCACGGGGAGACCCAGTACTTC
TRBJ2-1 | - | TRBD2 | TRBV5-1 | CASGYLAESYNEQFF | TGCGCCAGCGGGTATCTAGCGGAAAGTTACAATGAGCAGTTCTTC
TRBJ2-3 | few | - | TRBV24-1 | CATSDPTDSTDTQYF | TGTGCCACCAGTGACCCGACGGACAGTACAGATACGCAGTATTTT
TRBJ1-5 | once | TRBD1 | TRBV6-2/TRBV6-3 | CASSSPWTGGRNQPQHF | TGTGCCAGCAGTTCCCCTTGGACAGGGGGGAGAAATCAGCCCCAGCATTTT
TRBJ2-1 | - | - | TRBV5-1 | CASSLWRAGVGEQFF | TGCGCCAGCAGCTTGTGGAGGGCCGGGGTTGGTGAGCAGTTCTTC
TRBJ2-7 | - | - | TRBV5-1 | CASSTGRYDEQYF | TGCGCCAGCAGTACGGGGAGATACGACGAGCAGTACTTC
TRBJ1-3 | - | - | TRBV2 | CASSETPQPWGNTIYF | TGTGCCAGCAGTGAAACCCCGCAGCCGTGGGGGAACACCATATATTTT
TRBJ1-2 | - | TRBD1 | TRBV2 | CARKKTGGGYGYTF | TGTGCCAGAAAAAAGACAGGGGGCGGCTATGGCTACACCTTC
TRBJ1-3 | once | - | TRBV29-1 | CSAGSSGNTIYF | TGCAGCGCGGGGAGCTCTGGAAACACCATATATTTT
TRBJ2-2 | - | - | TRBV19 | CASSIERELTGELFF | TGTGCCAGTAGCATCGAGAGGGAGCTCACCGGGGAGCTGTTTTTT
TRBJ2-2 | - | TRBD1 | TRBV7-3 | CASRPDRGIGELFF | TGTGCCAGCAGGCCCGACAGGGGTATCGGGGAGCTGTTTTTT
TRBJ2-5 | - | - | TRBV7-9 | CASSFGWRKETQYF | TGTGCCAGCAGCTTTGGTTGGCGCAAGGAGACCCAGTACTTC
TRBJ2-7 | few | - | TRBV25-1 | CASQGVMVYEQYF | TGTGCCAGTCAAGGGGTGATGGTCTACGAGCAGTACTTC
TRBJ2-2 | once | - | TRBV4-2 | CASRTANLNTGELFF | TGTGCCAGCCGTACAGCGAATCTGAACACCGGGGAGCTGTTTTTT
TRBJ2-7 | few | - | TRBV2 | CASSPWIDEQYF | TGTGCCAGCAGCCCCTGGATCGACGAGCAGTACTTC
TRBJ2-1 | - | TRBD1 | TRBV25-1 | CASSERDSVYNEQFF | TGTGCCAGCAGTGAAAGGGACAGTGTTTACAATGAGCAGTTCTTC
TRBJ2-1 | - | TRBD2 | TRBV6-5 | CASSRGLAGEYEQFF | TGTGCCAGCAGCCGGGGACTAGCGGGAGAATATGAGCAGTTCTTC
TRBJ1-5 | - | - | TRBV15 | CATSRDLGSYQPQHF | TGTGCCACCAGCAGAGATCTAGGCAGTTATCAGCCCCAGCATTTT